Listed below are T cell receptor beta chains from one sample, sequenced in a study of regulatory T cells in long-lasting Graves disease. TCRdb ran MiXCR on the multiplex PCR reads and lists one entry per CDR3 protein. The sample includes roughly 700,000 distinct CDR3 sequences, about 30% of them seen just once. The sequences come from peripheral blood mononuclear cells (PBMCs), collected when the disease was refractory, from a patient treated with antithyroid drugs. The source of these receptors is a female donor with Graves disease. CDR3s leave out the opening cysteine and the closing phenylalanine or tryptophan. Each record gives: D gene, V gene, J gene, CDR3 protein. The D gene is left open where the match is weak.

TRBD1	TRBV4-1	TRBJ2-7	ASSHPGQVASYEQY
NA	TRBV19	TRBJ1-1	ASSIPDGVAF
NA	TRBV20-1	TRBJ2-2	SAREDLPGELF
NA	TRBV28	TRBJ1-2	ASSPDGLNYGYT
TRBD1	TRBV12-3/TRBV12-4	TRBJ1-4	ASSLLPGQGNEKLF
NA	TRBV25-1	TRBJ1-5	ASSETGLGQPQH
NA	TRBV12-3/TRBV12-4	TRBJ1-1	ASTLDPVSLKAF
NA	TRBV28	TRBJ2-5	ASRDPTGWETQY
NA	TRBV6-5	TRBJ1-2	ASSYSLRYRTLYGYT
NA	TRBV6-5	TRBJ2-7	ASSYEAPGTPYEQY
NA	TRBV7-8	TRBJ1-5	ASSLIRDQPQH
TRBD2	TRBV5-4	TRBJ2-5	ASSFVGREQETQY
TRBD1	TRBV6-1	TRBJ2-7	ASREYRGQSYEQY
TRBD1	TRBV7-9	TRBJ1-2	ASSLQEGARGYT
TRBD1	TRBV29-1	TRBJ1-1	SETGTGQGRAF
NA	TRBV7-9	TRBJ1-4	ASSFVPAYLGLQYEKLF
TRBD2	TRBV5-1	TRBJ2-7	ASSGTSGRSYEQY
NA	TRBV7-9	TRBJ2-1	ASSRGARYIGEQF
TRBD2	TRBV5-6	TRBJ2-7	ASSLGSPAGGSLYEQY
NA	TRBV10-3	TRBJ1-2	AITEGFYYGYT